This T cell receptor beta chain was sequenced in a study of memory CD8 T cells in hepatitis C reinfection. On the study more broadly: Between 55 and 20 weeks before reinfection detection, pre-reinfection samples were drawn.

The table came from immunoSEQ multiplex PCR; TCRdb's copy has only in-frame clones and leaves some out. Counted here are under 60,000 clones, around 92% occurring once; the ten biggest clones make up around 1%. Time point specified: pre-reinfection, 55 to 20 weeks before reinfection detection. No in vitro expansion preceded TCR sequencing of the sorted cells. Control naive CD8 T cells came from a couple of donors at all three reinfection time points. The sample holds one count of this clone. The CDR3 consists of 16 residues. Germline CDR1 reads SGHKS; CDR2 reads YYEKEE (reference sequence). V lost 4 bases and J lost 5; bases outside the gene matches: 11.

Sequences were obtained from naive CD8+ T cells sorted from blood. The origin of this receptor is a young man with hepatitis C virus infection. J is TRBJ2-5 and V is TRBV5-5; 10 bases align to TRBD2. The CDR3 DNA sequence: TGTGCCAGCAGCCCAGCCAGCGGGGGGGCGTGGGAGACCCAGTACTTC. It codes for CASSPASGGAWETQYF.